This T cell receptor (beta chain) was captured by sequencing in a study of cytotoxic CD8 clonotypes in ibrutinib-treated CLL. Sequencing was performed with immunoSEQ multiplex PCR; in TCRdb, only in-frame clones are kept and a portion is missing. This sample yields approximately 74,000 clones, of which 80% are seen a single time; under 8.5% belongs to the top ten. The source was PBMCs, collected at disease progression, from a patient treated with ibrutinib. The origin of this receptor is a human donor with chronic lymphocytic leukemia.

The CDR3, as DNA: TGTGCCAGCAGCTTAGGTCTAGCGGGCTACAATGAGCAGTTCTTC. Protein: CASSLGLAGYNEQFF. J is TRBJ2-1 and V is TRBV11-2, with 8 bases lining up with TRBD2. This CDR3 contains 15 residues. Per germline, CDR1 SGHAT and CDR2 FQNNGV. Trimming at V came to 1 base and at J to 3 bases, leaving 2 bases not matched to a gene.